One and the same sample provided the 10 T cell receptor beta chains below, sequenced in a study of shared clonotypes between healthy human individuals. Produced via immunoSEQ multiplex PCR; TCRdb's table is partial and in-frame only. The table records about 1.1 million clones, 75% to 80% of them present only once. The sample taken for sequencing was memory CD4+ T cells from PBMCs. Subset here: CD45RA-negative fraction. The receptors here all came from a man aged 18 to 35 in good health. Some clones in this sample may be carry-over from other donors' samples.

The rearrangement uses TRBV7-7 and TRBJ1-3; maybe TRBD1 (5 bases). Trimming removed 4 bases from V and 4 bases from J, with 8 bases in between. Germline V CDR1 and CDR2: SSHAT, FNYEAQ (reference sequence). The CDR3 has 13 residues. In DNA, the CDR3 is TGTGCCAGCAGCTCGGGGGTAGGAAACACCATATATTTT. It codes for CASSSGVGNTIYF.

The V gene is TRBV5-1, the J gene TRBJ1-1; 7 nucleotides align to TRBD1. CDR1 and CDR2 from the germline V gene are SGHRS and YFSETQ. After removal of 7 bases from V and 0 bases from J, the junction contained 9 bases not matched to a gene. CDR3 length: 15 amino acids. CDR3 region: CASARQGTLNTEAFF. The CDR3 DNA reads as TGCGCCAGCGCCCGACAGGGCACTTTGAACACTGAAGCTTTCTTT.

The chain joins TRBV29-1 to TRBJ2-2; D ambiguous. The V gene lost 6 bases and the J gene lost 2 bases, with 13 bases spanning the gap. CDR1 SQVTM and CDR2 ANQGSEA come from the germline V gene. The CDR3 runs 14 residues. The CDR3 nucleotides read TGCAGCGTCCCCCGGGCTTCTAACACCGGGGAGCTGTTTTTT. Translated: CSVPRASNTGELFF.

A note on this clone: Within the sample, other DNA sequences also encode this same CDR3. The CDR3 DNA sequence: TGCGCCAGCAGCCCGCTAGCGGGGGGGCAAGAGACCCAGTACTTC. Protein sequence: CASSPLAGGQETQYF. V usage is TRBV5-1 and J usage is TRBJ2-5; 12 bases align to TRBD2. Germline V gene sequence: CDR1 SGHRS, CDR2 YFSETQ. J lost 2 bases, V lost 4 bases, and 3 bases had no gene match. The CDR3 extends over 15 amino acids.

This clone was picked up one time. The V and J genes are TRBV9 and TRBJ2-5; D remains ambiguous. Germline CDR1 reads SGDLS; CDR2 reads YYNGEE. V shed 1 base and J shed 0 bases, with 7 bases lying between them. This CDR3 is built from 14 residues. The CDR3 spells CASSVLGYQETQYF. DNA of the CDR3: TGTGCCAGCAGCGTACTTGGCTACCAAGAGACCCAGTACTTC.

The chain couples TRBV6-1 to TRBJ1-2; unclear D gene. The length of the CDR3 is 14 residues. Germline values: CDR1 MNHNS, CDR2 SASEGT. V lost 4 bases to trimming and J lost 7 bases, with 16 bases between them. The CDR3: CASSVQSDVGGYTF. CDR3 DNA sequence: TGTGCCAGCAGTGTCCAGTCGGATGTTGGTGGCTACACCTTC.

The V gene is TRBV11-2, the J gene TRBJ1-2; 8 positions agree with TRBD1. Germline assignment: CDR1 SGHAT and CDR2 FQNNGV. CDR3 length equals 13 residues. Trimming removed 5 bases from V and 4 bases from J; junction bases left unmatched: 3. CDR3 nucleotides: TGTGCCAGCAGCGCCGGACAGGGCTATGGCTACACCTTC. It translates to CASSAGQGYGYTF.

This clone was observed once. This sequence joins TRBV10-3 and TRBJ1-4; 7 nucleotides agree with TRBD1. In germline, CDR1 is ENHRY, CDR2 SYGVKD. CDR3 length equals 15 residues. Trimming cost V 3 bases and J 3 bases; bases outside gene matches: 4. The CDR3 DNA is TGTGCCATCAGTGACCCTACAGGGGCTAATGAAAAACTGTTTTTT. It is translated as CAISDPTGANEKLFF.

The chain uses TRBV28 and TRBJ1-5; D gene ambiguous. V lost 1 base to trimming and J lost 6 bases, with 4 bases between them. The V gene's germline CDR1 is MDHEN and CDR2 SYDVKM. The CDR3 is made up of 12 amino acids. The CDR3 coding sequence is TGTGCCAGCAGTTTATATCGTCAGCCCCAGCATTTT. Its protein is CASSLYRQPQHF.

The chain uses TRBV18 and TRBJ2-1; D gene ambiguous. The CDR3 has 13 amino acids. V lost 3 bases to trimming and J lost 6 bases, with 9 bases between them. Germline CDR1 is KGHSH and CDR2 is LQKENI. The CDR3 region has the DNA TGTGCCAGCTCACCCGGTTTTGGCAATGAGCAGTTCTTC. This encodes CASSPGFGNEQFF.